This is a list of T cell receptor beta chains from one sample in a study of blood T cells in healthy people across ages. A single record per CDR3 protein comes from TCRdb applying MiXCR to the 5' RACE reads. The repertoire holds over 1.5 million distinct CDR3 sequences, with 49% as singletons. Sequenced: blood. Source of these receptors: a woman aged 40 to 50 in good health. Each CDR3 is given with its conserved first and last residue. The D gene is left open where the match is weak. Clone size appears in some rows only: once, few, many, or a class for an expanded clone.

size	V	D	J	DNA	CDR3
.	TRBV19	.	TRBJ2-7	TGTGCCAGTAGTATAAAGATTCTCTACGAGCAGTACTTC	CASSIKILYEQYF
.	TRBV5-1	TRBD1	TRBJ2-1	TGCGCCAGCAGCAACGGAGGGACAGGGGGGTATGAGCAGTTCTTC	CASSNGGTGGYEQFF
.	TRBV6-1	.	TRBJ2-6	TGTGCCAGCAAAGTGTTCGGGGTTCCGGTCTCTGGGGCCAACGTCCTGACTTTC	CASKVFGVPVSGANVLTF
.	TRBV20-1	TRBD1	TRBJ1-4	TGCAGTGCTCACAGGGGCTCTAATGAAAAACTGTTTTTT	CSAHRGSNEKLFF
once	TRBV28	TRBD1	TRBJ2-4	TGTGCCAGCAGACCCGACAGGGACGGGCAAGAGGCCCAGTACTTC	CASRPDRDGQEAQYF
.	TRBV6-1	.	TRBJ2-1	TGTGCCAGCAGTGACTCCGGACAGAATTATTACAATGAGCAGTTCTTC	CASSDSGQNYYNEQFF
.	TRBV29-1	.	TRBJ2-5	TGCAGCGTTGACCCGGGACAGGGACTAGGGGAGACCCAGTACTTC	CSVDPGQGLGETQYF
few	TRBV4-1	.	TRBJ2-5	TGCGCCAGCAGCCAGGGGCCCTATCCAAAGACCCAGTACTTC	CASSQGPYPKTQYF
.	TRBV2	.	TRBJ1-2	TGTGCCACAGGGGACTATGGCTACACCTTC	CATGDYGYTF
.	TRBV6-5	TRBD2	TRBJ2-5	TGTGCCAGCAGTTACCGAGGGACTAGGGGAGAGACCCAGTACTTC	CASSYRGTRGETQYF
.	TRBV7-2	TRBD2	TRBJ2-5	TGTGCCAGCAGCTTAATGCGGGGGGTCGGAGAGACCCAGTACTTC	CASSLMRGVGETQYF
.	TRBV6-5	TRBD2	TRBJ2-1	TGTGCCAGCAGTTACGGGACTAGCGGGGGGGCCTGGAATGAGCAGTTCTTC	CASSYGTSGGAWNEQFF
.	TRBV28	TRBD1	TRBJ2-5	TGTGCCAGCAGCCGCCGGGACAGCGAAGAGACCCAGTACTTC	CASSRRDSEETQYF
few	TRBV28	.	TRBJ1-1	TGTGCCAGCAGTGGTGTGACGGAGCTGAACACTGAAGCTTTCTTT	CASSGVTELNTEAFF
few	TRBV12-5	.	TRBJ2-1	TGTGCTAGTGCCCTTGGGGTATCCACCTACAATGAGCAGTTCTTC	CASALGVSTYNEQFF
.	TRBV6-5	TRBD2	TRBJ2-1	TGTGCCAGCAGAAGGGTGGACGGGGGGAGTCTCAATGAGCAGTTCTTC	CASRRVDGGSLNEQFF
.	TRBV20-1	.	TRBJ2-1	TGCAGTGCTCCATCTTCTAGCAACGTTGAGCAGTTCTTC	CSAPSSSNVEQFF
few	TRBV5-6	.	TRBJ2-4	TGTGCCAGCAGCTTTACAGGGAAAAACATTCAGTACTTC	CASSFTGKNIQYF
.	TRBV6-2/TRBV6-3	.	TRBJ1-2	TGTGCCAGCAGTTACGTGGACAGATCTAACTATGGCTACACCTTC	CASSYVDRSNYGYTF
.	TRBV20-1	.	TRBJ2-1	TGCAGTGCTAGAGATCGGCGGCGGGGAGTCAATGAGCAGTTCTTC	CSARDRRRGVNEQFF
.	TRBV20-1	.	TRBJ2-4	TGCAGTGCTAGACGTAGTAGGGACCCAGCCAAAAACATTCAGTACTTC	CSARRSRDPAKNIQYF
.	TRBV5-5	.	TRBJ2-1	TGTGCCAGCAGCTTGGCCAGCAGGGGAGAGCAGTTCTTC	CASSLASRGEQFF
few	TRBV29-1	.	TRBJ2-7	TGCAGCGTTGAATTGGGCTACGAGCAGTACTTC	CSVELGYEQYF
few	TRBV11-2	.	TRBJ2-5	TGTGCCAGCAGCCTACGCGGGAAGGCCCAGTACTTC	CASSLRGKAQYF
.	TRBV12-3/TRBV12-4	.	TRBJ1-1	TGTGCCAGCACCTCCAGACAGACCTTAAACACTGAAGCTTTCTTT	CASTSRQTLNTEAFF
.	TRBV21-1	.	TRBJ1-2	TGTGCCAGCAGCGCCGGGACAGGGGAAGATCGAGGCTACACCTTC	CASSAGTGEDRGYTF
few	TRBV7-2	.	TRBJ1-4	TGTGCCAGCAGATTTACACCGACTAATGAAAAACTGTTTTTT	CASRFTPTNEKLFF
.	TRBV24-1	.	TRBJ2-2	TGTGCCACCAGTGATTTCGGTCAGCCAGGGTTGGCCACCGGGGAGCTGTTTTTT	CATSDFGQPGLATGELFF
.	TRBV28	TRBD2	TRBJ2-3	TGTGCCAGCAGTTTTGGGACTAGCTTGGCAGATACGCAGTATTTT	CASSFGTSLADTQYF
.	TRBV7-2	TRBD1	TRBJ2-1	TGTGCCAGCAGCTTATCAGGGACAGGGGCAGATGAGCAGTTCTTC	CASSLSGTGADEQFF
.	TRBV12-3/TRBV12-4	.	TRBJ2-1	TGTGCCAGCACAGGGGAGAGTGAGCAGTTCTTC	CASTGESEQFF
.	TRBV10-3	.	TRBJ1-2	TGTGCCATCAGTGAGAGAGGGGAAGGCTACACCTTC	CAISERGEGYTF
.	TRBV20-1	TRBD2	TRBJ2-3	TGCAGTGCTAGGCCCCCTTCGGGACTAGCGGGGGGAACAGATACGCAGTATTTT	CSARPPSGLAGGTDTQYF
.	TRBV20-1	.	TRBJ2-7	TGCAGTGCTAGGATCACAGCCTACGAGCAGTACTTC	CSARITAYEQYF
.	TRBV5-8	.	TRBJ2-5	TGTGCCAGCAGCTTGGTAGCGAAGACCCAGTACTTC	CASSLVAKTQYF